This note documents a single TCR beta chain sequence. The CDR3 is 13 amino acids. From germline, CDR1 is GTSNPN and CDR2 SVGIG (reference sequence). Between the trimmed V and J ends, which lost 0 bases and 12 bases, there was a span of 15 bases. The data stem from a study of technical replicates of blood from four donors. The table came from immunoSEQ multiplex PCR; TCRdb's copy has only in-frame clones and leaves some out. The sample has tens of thousands of clones; roughly 98% are singletons. The sequence was obtained from a human donor in good health. This chain connects TRBV30 to TRBJ2-1; the D is unclear. Sequenced: T cells isolated from PBMCs. The CDR3 loop reads CAWSVQDISTQFF. CDR3 in DNA: TGTGCCTGGAGTGTACAAGACATTAGTACGCAGTTCTTC.